These 10 T cell receptor beta chains were sequenced from one sample in a study of cytomegalovirus exposure and HLA in healthy donors. PCR involved 60 Vbeta and 13 Jbeta primers. Clones were read by immunoSEQ multiplex PCR, and TCRdb kept only the in-frame ones, dropping some. Of tens of thousands of clones in the sample, roughly 69% are singletons; the top ten hold roughly 20%. The specimen was PBMCs. The receptors shown here come from a man aged 45-60 years in good health and CMV-seropositive.

This clone was found a few times. The chain has TRBV28 and TRBJ1-5; 8 nucleotides match TRBD1. The V gene's germline CDR1 is MDHEN and CDR2 SYDVKM. This CDR3 spans 15 amino acids. Trimming removed 5 bases from V and 2 bases from J; junction bases left unmatched: 5. Here the CDR3 DNA reads TGTGCCAGCAGTCGCGACAGGGGTGGCAATCAGCCCCAGCATTTT. This codes for CASSRDRGGNQPQHF. Complete variable domain (other parts from reference TRBV28 and TRBJ1-5): DVKVTQSSRYLVKRTGEKVFLECVQDMDHENMFWYRQDPGLGLRLIYFSYDVKMKEKGDIPEGYSVSREKKERFSLILESASTNQTSMYLCASSRDRGGNQPQHFGDGTRLSIL.

The chain carries TRBV4-2 and TRBJ1-1, with 8 bases identical to TRBD1. The CDR3 loop spans 15 amino acids. J gave up 6 bases and V 1 base, and 7 bases lay outside the gene matches. Germline CDR1 and CDR2: LGHNA and YNFKEQ. The DNA for the CDR3 is TGTGCCAGCAGCCAAGTTGACAGGGGCCTTCCTGAAGCTTTCTTT. Translated, it gives CASSQVDRGLPEAFF.

In DNA, the CDR3 is TGTGCCAGCTCACCCGGACTACCACCAGAGACCCAGTACTTC. It translates to CASSPGLPPETQYF. V is TRBV18 and J is TRBJ2-5; D possibly corresponds to TRBD2 (6 bases). The germline V gene has CDR1 KGHSH and CDR2 LQKENI. V was pared by 3 bases and J by 4 bases, with 12 bases between. The CDR3 runs 14 residues.

The rearrangement uses TRBV7-2 and TRBJ2-3; TRBD2 agrees at 7 bases. The V segment lost 3 bases and the J segment 3 bases; nucleotides outside the gene matches: 6. The CDR3 is 15 amino acids. Per germline, CDR1 SGHTA and CDR2 FQGNSA. Here the CDR3 reads CASSFSGPGTDTQYF. The CDR3 DNA follows: TGTGCCAGCAGCTTTAGCGGGCCGGGAACAGATACGCAGTATTTT.

This chain connects TRBV5-4 to TRBJ2-7; D may be TRBD1 (6 bases). The CDR3 is 11 amino acids. V dropped 6 bases and J dropped 5 bases, with 9 bases sitting between them. The germline V gene has CDR1 SGHNT and CDR2 YYREEE (reference sequence). CDR3 residues: CASTEGDEQYF. The CDR3 nucleotides are TGTGCCAGCACCGAGGGGGACGAGCAGTACTTC.

There are a few counts of this clone. The CDR3 region has the DNA TGTGCCTGGAGTTGGACTAGCGGAGGTGAGCAGTTCTTC. Translation: CAWSWTSGGEQFF. The chain has TRBV30 and TRBJ2-1; 10 nucleotides agree with TRBD2. The germline V gene has CDR1 GTSNPN and CDR2 SVGIG (reference sequence). The trim removed 2 bases at V and 9 bases at J, leaving 4 bases unmatched. The CDR3 extends over 13 amino acids.

This clone has only one observation. The rearrangement joins TRBV11-2 to TRBJ2-1, with 10 bases that match TRBD2. The V gene's germline CDR1 is SGHAT and CDR2 FQNNGV. J lost 8 bases, V lost 5 bases, and 9 bases had no gene match. The length of the CDR3 is 15 residues. The DNA of the CDR3 is TGTGCCAGCAGCCCTCGACTAGCGGGCTTGGATGAGCAGTTCTTC. This sequence encodes CASSPRLAGLDEQFF.

The V and J genes are TRBV30 and TRBJ1-2, with D unclear. Germline lookup yields CDR1 GTSNPN and CDR2 SVGIG (reference sequence). The CDR3 spans 15 residues. Trimming stripped 0 bases from V and 7 bases from J, with 18 bases between. CDR3 DNA sequence: TGTGCCTGGAGTGTACGTGGCGGCACGGGAGGTGGCTACACCTTC. Translated, it gives CAWSVRGGTGGGYTF.

The rearrangement links TRBV5-4 to TRBJ1-1; 9 bases line up with TRBD1. With V trimmed by 4 bases and J by 2 bases, 3 bases remained unmatched. Germline V gene data show CDR1 as SGHNT and CDR2 as YYREEE (reference sequence). The CDR3 contains 14 residues. This CDR3 reads CASSNRGPNTEAFF. Here the CDR3 DNA reads TGTGCCAGCAGCAACAGGGGGCCCAACACTGAAGCTTTCTTT.

The J gene is TRBJ2-5, the V gene TRBV30, with TRBD1 identical over 10 bases. The junction had 11 bases not matched to a gene; V was cut back by 0 bases and J by 4 bases. Looked up from germline, CDR1 is GTSNPN and CDR2 is SVGIG (reference sequence). This CDR3 region has 17 residues. The CDR3 nucleotides are TGTGCCTGGAGTGTAGGATTGGGGACAGGGGTGGTAGAGACCCAGTACTTC. Protein product: CAWSVGLGTGVVETQYF.